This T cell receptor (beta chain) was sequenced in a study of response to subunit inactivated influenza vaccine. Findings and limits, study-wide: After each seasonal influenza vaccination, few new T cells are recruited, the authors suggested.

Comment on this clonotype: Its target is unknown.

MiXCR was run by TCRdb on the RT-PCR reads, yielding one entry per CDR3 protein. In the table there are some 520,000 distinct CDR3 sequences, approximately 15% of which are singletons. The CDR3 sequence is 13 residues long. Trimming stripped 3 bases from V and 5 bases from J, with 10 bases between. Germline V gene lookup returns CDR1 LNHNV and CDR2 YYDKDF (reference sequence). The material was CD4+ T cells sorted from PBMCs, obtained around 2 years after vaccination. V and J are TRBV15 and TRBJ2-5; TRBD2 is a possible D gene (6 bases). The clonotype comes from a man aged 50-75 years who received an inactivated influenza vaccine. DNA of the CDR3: TGTGCCACCAGCAGGGGACTTGCGGAGACCCAGTACTTC. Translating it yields CATSRGLAETQYF.